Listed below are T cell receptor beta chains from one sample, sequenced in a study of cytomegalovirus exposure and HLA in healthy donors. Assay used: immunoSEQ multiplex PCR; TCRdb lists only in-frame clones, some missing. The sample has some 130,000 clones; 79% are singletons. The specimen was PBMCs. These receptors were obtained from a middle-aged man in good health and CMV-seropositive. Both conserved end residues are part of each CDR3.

CDR3 protein: CASSLRGRNMNTEAFF; V gene: TRBV7-8; J gene: TRBJ1-1
CDR3 protein: CASGLTGIEQFF; V gene: TRBV27; J gene: TRBJ2-1
CDR3 protein: CASSVDRDRLPYEQYF; V gene: TRBV6-1; J gene: TRBJ2-7
CDR3 protein: CASSSGVNTEAFF; V gene: TRBV6-5; J gene: TRBJ1-1
CDR3 protein: CASSARGTSNQPQHF; V gene: TRBV9; J gene: TRBJ1-5
CDR3 protein: CATSGGRGDEPQHF; V gene: TRBV10-3; J gene: TRBJ1-5
CDR3 protein: CASIGGLAGPYEQYF; V gene: TRBV2; J gene: TRBJ2-7
CDR3 protein: CAWIGKRGRSYEQYF; V gene: TRBV30; J gene: TRBJ2-7
CDR3 protein: CASSQGGDPNNEQFF; V gene: TRBV4-2; J gene: TRBJ2-1
CDR3 protein: CASSPDRQDSPLHF; V gene: TRBV18; J gene: TRBJ1-6
CDR3 protein: CASSPIGQKTGHGYTF; V gene: TRBV7-9; J gene: TRBJ1-2
CDR3 protein: CASSDPERQGVNTEAFF; V gene: TRBV10-1; J gene: TRBJ1-1
CDR3 protein: CASSLRAGEGTEAFF; V gene: TRBV5-1; J gene: TRBJ1-1
CDR3 protein: CASRPDRGNTIYF; V gene: TRBV2; J gene: TRBJ1-3
CDR3 protein: CASSDYGRKNTGELFF; V gene: TRBV6-4; J gene: TRBJ2-2
CDR3 protein: CASSQVSANGYTF; V gene: TRBV4-2; J gene: TRBJ1-2
CDR3 protein: CASSYGLAVYERDTQYF; V gene: TRBV5-1; J gene: TRBJ2-3
CDR3 protein: CASSLGLAGGELFF; V gene: TRBV4-1; J gene: TRBJ2-2
CDR3 protein: CASSLRTDMNTEAFF; V gene: TRBV7-9; J gene: TRBJ1-1
CDR3 protein: CASNRGFESSPLHF; V gene: TRBV19; J gene: TRBJ1-6
CDR3 protein: CASRDVGTGPLTLHF; V gene: TRBV6-6; J gene: TRBJ1-6
CDR3 protein: CASTAVQGAVYEQYF; V gene: TRBV6-5; J gene: TRBJ2-7
CDR3 protein: CASNYGGREETQYF; V gene: TRBV2; J gene: TRBJ2-5
CDR3 protein: CASSLEGGGYTEAFF; V gene: TRBV5-1; J gene: TRBJ1-1
CDR3 protein: CASSRVDEQFF; V gene: TRBV19; J gene: TRBJ2-1
CDR3 protein: CASSFTTRTHEQYF; V gene: TRBV5-8; J gene: TRBJ2-7
CDR3 protein: CASSDRNYGYTF; V gene: TRBV6-1; J gene: TRBJ1-2
CDR3 protein: CSGGGQTYEQYF; V gene: TRBV29-1; J gene: TRBJ2-7
CDR3 protein: CASSLDLGAIGTDTQYF; V gene: TRBV5-4; J gene: TRBJ2-3
CDR3 protein: CASSIDLAGYQPQHF; V gene: TRBV6-1; J gene: TRBJ1-5
CDR3 protein: CASGDSVAGYTF; V gene: TRBV5-1; J gene: TRBJ1-2
CDR3 protein: CSSSSAGLVYEQYF; V gene: TRBV7-9; J gene: TRBJ2-7
CDR3 protein: CASSLADGEQFF; V gene: TRBV5-6; J gene: TRBJ2-1
CDR3 protein: CASSLGAGAFF; V gene: TRBV7-8; J gene: TRBJ1-1
CDR3 protein: CASKPGTSGLDTQYF; V gene: TRBV5-1; J gene: TRBJ2-3